The text below deals with one T cell receptor (beta chain). As yet, its antigen is unknown. The data stem from a study of T cells in Graves' hyperthyroidism and ophthalmopathy. Study-level findings and limits: The model made its ophthalmopathy prediction, and onset followed a median approximately 6.5 months later. Stable hyperthyroidism and ophthalmopathy were separated using 13 V-J signatures.

Stable Graves' hyperthyroidism meant no ophthalmopathy progression within 18 months. Pregnant or lactating patients were excluded, as were those with uncontrolled infection or other autoimmune disease. RNA transcripts were the template for amplifying TCR beta CDR3 regions. First-round RT-PCR targeting the TCR CDR3 was performed with the HTBI primer set. Each CDR3 protein is one row after TCRdb ran MiXCR on the multiplex PCR reads. The sample contains 450,000 to 700,000 distinct CDR3 sequences, 46% of which appear only once. The CDR3 is made up of 14 amino acids. Trimming shortened V by 0 bases and J by 13 bases, and 18 bases separated the two germline ends. Germline CDR1 DFQATT, CDR2 SNEGSKA (reference sequence).

The chain recombines TRBV20-1 with TRBJ2-2; tentatively, D is TRBD2 (6 bases). Sequencing was done on a sample of peripheral blood or thyroid tissue (not recorded which). The receptor was isolated from a woman under 30 with Graves' hyperthyroidism. As DNA, the CDR3 is TGCAGTGCTAGAGATCTCTCATCGATCGGGAGGCTGTTTTTT. Protein product: CSARDLSSIGRLFF.